This TCR beta chain was captured in a study of regulatory T cells in long-lasting Graves disease. Study-wide background: Graves' patients diagnosed newly had used antithyroid drugs under 3 months.

CDR3 size: 13 residues. Looked up from germline, CDR1 is SEHNR and CDR2 is FQNEAQ (reference sequence). This clonotype was counted at least ten times. The junction and the germline gene differ at one end; a read error may be behind it. According to the study, TCR beta libraries were built with iRepertoire HTBI primers and CDR3-region Arm-PCR. MiXCR, run by TCRdb on the multiplex PCR reads, gives a single entry per CDR3 protein. Found here are around 470,000 distinct CDR3 sequences, roughly 15% of them singletons; the top ten hold more than 15%. Described time point: newly diagnosed GD, antithyroid drugs for less than 3 months. From RNA extracted from PBMCs, the TCR library was made. Clinicians diagnosed Graves' disease using American Thyroid Association guidelines. The sample was also linked to a second study, of T cells in Graves' hyperthyroidism and ophthalmopathy. In that study: Patients having uncontrolled infection, another autoimmune disease, pregnancy or lactation were not included. Orbital computed tomography, thyroid ultrasound, serum thyroxine and TRAb, and clinical symptoms together informed the diagnoses.

The sequence was obtained from a woman between 45 and 65 years old with Graves disease. The specimen was peripheral blood mononuclear cells (PBMCs), collected at new diagnosis, from a patient treated with antithyroid drugs. V and J are TRBV7-9 and TRBJ2-3; 10 nucleotides match TRBD2. CDR3 in amino acids: CASSLWESGRAPF. The CDR3 DNA reads TGTGCCAGCAGCTTATGGGAGAGCGGGAGGGCCCCCTTT. Based on the CDR3 plus reference TRBV7-9 and TRBJ2-3, the full variable domain is DTGVSQNPRHKITKRGQNVTFRCDPISEHNRLYWYRQTLGQGPEFLTYFQNEAQLEKSRLLSDRFSAERPKGSFSTLEIQRTEQGDSAMYLCASSLWESGRAPFGPGTRLTVL.